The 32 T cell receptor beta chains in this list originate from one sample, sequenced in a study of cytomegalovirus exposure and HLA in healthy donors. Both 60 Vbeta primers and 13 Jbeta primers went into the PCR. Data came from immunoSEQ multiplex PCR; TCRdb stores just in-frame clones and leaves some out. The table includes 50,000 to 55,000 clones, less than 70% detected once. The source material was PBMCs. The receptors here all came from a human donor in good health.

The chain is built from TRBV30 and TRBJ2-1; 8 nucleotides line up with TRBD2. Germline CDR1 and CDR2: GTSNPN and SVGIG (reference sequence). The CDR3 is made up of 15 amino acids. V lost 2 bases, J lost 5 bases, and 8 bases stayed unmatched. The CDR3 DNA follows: TGTGCCTGGAGTAAGGGTAGCGGGGCCAACAATGAGCAGTTCTTC. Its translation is CAWSKGSGANNEQFF. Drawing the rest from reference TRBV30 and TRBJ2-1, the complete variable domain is SQTIHQWPATLVQPVGSPLSLECTVEGTSNPNLYWYRQAAGRGLQLLFYSVGIGQISSEVPQNLSASRPQDRQFILSSKKLLLSDSGFYLCAWSKGSGANNEQFFGPGTRLTVL.

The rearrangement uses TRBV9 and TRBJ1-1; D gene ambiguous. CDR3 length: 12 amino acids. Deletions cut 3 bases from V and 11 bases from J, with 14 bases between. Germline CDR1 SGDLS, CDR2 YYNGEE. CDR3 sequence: CASSAETSGAFF. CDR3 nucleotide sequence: TGTGCCAGCAGCGCGGAGACATCGGGGGCTTTCTTT.

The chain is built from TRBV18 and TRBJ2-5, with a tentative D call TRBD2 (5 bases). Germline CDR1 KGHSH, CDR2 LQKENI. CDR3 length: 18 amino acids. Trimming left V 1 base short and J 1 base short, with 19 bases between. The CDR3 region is CASSPRRGLAELQETQYF. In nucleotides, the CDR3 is TGTGCCAGCTCACCACGGAGAGGGTTGGCAGAACTCCAAGAGACCCAGTACTTC.

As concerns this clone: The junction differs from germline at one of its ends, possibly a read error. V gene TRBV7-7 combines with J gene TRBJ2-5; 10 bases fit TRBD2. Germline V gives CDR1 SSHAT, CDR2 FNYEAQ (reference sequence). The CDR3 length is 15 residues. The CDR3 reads CASSLALAGQETQYF. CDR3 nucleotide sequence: TGTGCTAGCAGCTTAGCACTAGCGGGGCAAGAGACCCAGTACTTC.

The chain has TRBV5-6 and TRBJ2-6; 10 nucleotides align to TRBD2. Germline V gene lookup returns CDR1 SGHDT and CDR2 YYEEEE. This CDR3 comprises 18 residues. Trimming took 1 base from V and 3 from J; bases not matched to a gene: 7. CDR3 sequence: CASSLTAGGVFGANVLTF. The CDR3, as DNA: TGTGCCAGCAGCTTGACAGCGGGGGGGGTATTTGGGGCCAACGTCCTGACTTTC.

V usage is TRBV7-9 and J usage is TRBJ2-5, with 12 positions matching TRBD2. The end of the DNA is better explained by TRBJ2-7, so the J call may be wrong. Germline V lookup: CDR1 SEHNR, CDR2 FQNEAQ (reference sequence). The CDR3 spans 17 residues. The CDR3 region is CASSPTSGGSTSYEQYF. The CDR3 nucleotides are TGTGCCAGCAGCCCCACTAGCGGGGGGTCCACGTCCTACGAGCAGTACTTC.

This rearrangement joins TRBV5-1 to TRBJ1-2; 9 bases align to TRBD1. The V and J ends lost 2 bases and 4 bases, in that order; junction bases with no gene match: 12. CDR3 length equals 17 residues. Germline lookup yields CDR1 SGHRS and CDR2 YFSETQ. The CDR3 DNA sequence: TGCGCCAGCAGCTTACAAACTACCGGGACAGGGAGCTATGGCTACACCTTC. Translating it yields CASSLQTTGTGSYGYTF.

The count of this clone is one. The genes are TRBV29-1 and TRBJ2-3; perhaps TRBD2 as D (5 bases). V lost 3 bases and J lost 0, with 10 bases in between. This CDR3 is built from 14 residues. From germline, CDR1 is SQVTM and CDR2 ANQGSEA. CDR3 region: CSVDEGSSTDTQYF. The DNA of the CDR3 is TGCAGCGTTGACGAGGGCTCTAGCACAGATACGCAGTATTTT.

CDR3 region: CASSAGTGTYYEQYF. CDR3 nucleotide sequence: TGCGCCAGCAGCGCGGGGACAGGAACTTACTACGAGCAGTACTTC. The chain links TRBV5-1 to TRBJ2-5; 8 bases map to TRBD1. The end of the DNA fits TRBJ2-7 better, so the J call may be wrong. There are 15 residues in the CDR3. CDR1 and CDR2 from the germline V gene are SGHRS and YFSETQ.

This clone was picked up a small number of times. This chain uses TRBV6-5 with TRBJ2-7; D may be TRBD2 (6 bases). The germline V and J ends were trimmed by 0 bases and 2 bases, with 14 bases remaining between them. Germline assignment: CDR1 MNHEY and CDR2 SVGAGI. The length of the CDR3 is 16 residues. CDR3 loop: CASSYSKRGSPYEQYF. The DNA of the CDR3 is TGTGCCAGCAGTTACTCGAAACGGGGGTCCCCCTACGAGCAGTACTTC.

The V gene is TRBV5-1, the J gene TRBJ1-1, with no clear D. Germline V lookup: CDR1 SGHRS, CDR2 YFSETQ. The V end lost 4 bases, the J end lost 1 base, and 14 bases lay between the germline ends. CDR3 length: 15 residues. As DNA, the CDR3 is TGCGCCAGCAGCCCGACGCGGGTGGGGAACACTGAAGCTTTCTTT. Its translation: CASSPTRVGNTEAFF.

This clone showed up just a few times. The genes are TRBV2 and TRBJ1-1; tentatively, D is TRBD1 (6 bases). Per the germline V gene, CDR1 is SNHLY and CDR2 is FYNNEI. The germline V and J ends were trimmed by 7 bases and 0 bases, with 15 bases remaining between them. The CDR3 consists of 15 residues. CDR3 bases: TGTGCCAGCACTCTCAGGACAGCAATGAACACTGAAGCTTTCTTT. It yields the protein CASTLRTAMNTEAFF.

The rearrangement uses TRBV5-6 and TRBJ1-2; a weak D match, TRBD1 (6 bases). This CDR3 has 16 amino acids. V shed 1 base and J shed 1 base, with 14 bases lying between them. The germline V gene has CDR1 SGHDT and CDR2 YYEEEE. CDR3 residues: CASSLFSAGVNYGYTF. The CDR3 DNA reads TGTGCCAGCAGCTTGTTTTCGGCAGGGGTTAACTATGGCTACACCTTC.

This chain's CDR3 is CASSFPTGVANTGELFF. CDR3 bases: TGTGCCAGCAGCTTCCCAACAGGAGTCGCGAACACCGGGGAGCTGTTTTTT. The rearrangement uses TRBV9 and TRBJ2-2; the D gene is possibly TRBD1 (5 bases). With 4 bases removed from V and 0 bases from J, the gap between germline ends came to 16 bases. This CDR3 is 17 amino acids long. Per the germline V gene, CDR1 is SGDLS and CDR2 is YYNGEE.

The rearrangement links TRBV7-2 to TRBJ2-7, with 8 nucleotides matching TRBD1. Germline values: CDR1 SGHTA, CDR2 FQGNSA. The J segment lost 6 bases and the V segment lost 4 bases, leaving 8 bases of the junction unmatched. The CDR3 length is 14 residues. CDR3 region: CASSSGDRSTEQYF. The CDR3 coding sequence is TGTGCCAGCAGCTCGGGGGACAGGTCGACCGAGCAGTACTTC.

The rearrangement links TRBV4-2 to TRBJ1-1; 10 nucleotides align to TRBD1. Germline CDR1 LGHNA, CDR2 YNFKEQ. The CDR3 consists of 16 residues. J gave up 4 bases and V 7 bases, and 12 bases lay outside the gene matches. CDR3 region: CASTYDRGLDGTEAFF. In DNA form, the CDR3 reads TGTGCCAGCACCTATGACAGGGGGCTCGATGGCACTGAAGCTTTCTTT.

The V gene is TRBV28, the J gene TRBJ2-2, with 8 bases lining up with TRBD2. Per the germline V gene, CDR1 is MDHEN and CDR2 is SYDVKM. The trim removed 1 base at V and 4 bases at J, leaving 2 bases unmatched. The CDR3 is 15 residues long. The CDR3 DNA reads TGTGCCAGCAGTTTATCCAGCGGGGGCACCGGGGAGCTGTTTTTT. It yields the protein CASSLSSGGTGELFF.

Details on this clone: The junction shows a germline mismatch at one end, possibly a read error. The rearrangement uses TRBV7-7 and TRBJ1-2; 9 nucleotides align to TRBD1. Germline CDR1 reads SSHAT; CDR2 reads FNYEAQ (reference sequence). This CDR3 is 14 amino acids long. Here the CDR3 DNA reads TGTGCTAGCAGCCACGGGACAGGGATTAATGGCTACACCTTC. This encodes CASSHGTGINGYTF.

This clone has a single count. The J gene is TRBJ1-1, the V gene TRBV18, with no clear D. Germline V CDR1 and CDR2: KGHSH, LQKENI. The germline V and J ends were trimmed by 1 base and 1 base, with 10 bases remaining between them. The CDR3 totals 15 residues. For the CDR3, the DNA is TGTGCCAGCTCACCACTAGAAGGAGGGAACACTGAAGCTTTCTTT. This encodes CASSPLEGGNTEAFF. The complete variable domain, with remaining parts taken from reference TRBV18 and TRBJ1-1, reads NAGVMQNPRHLVRRRGQEARLRCSPMKGHSHVYWYRQLPEEGLKFMVYLQKENIIDESGMPKERFSAEFPKEGPSILRIQQVVRGDSAAYFCASSPLEGGNTEAFFGQGTRLTVV.

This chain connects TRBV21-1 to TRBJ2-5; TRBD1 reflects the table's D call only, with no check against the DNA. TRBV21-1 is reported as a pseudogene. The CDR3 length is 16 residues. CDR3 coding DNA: TGTGCCAGCAGCGGCCGGGACAGGGGTTTACGGGAGACCCAGTACTTC. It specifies CASSGRDRGLRETQYF.

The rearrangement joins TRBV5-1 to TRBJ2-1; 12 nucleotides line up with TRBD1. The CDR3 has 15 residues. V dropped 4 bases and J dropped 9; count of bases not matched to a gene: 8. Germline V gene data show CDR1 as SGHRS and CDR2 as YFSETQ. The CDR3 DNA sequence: TGCGCCAGCAGCCTCCGGGACAGGGGGCTAAGTGAGCAGTTCTTC. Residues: CASSLRDRGLSEQFF.

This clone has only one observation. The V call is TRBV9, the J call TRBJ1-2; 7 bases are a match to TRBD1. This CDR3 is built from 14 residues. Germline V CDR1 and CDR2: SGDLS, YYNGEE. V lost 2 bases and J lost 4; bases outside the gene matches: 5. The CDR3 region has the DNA TGTGCCAGCAGCGTCCTGGACAGGCTCTATGGCTACACCTTC. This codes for CASSVLDRLYGYTF.

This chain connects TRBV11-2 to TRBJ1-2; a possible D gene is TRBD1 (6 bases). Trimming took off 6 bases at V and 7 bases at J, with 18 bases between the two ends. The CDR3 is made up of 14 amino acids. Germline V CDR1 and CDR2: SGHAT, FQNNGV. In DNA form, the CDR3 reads TGTGCCAGCAGAAATACGAGGGGGTCAGGTGGCTACACCTTC. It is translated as CASRNTRGSGGYTF.

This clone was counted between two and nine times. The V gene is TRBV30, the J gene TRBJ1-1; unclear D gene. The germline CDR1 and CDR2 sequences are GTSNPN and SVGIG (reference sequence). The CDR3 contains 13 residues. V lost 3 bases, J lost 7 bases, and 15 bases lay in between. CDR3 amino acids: CAWSDQAISEAFF. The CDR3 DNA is TGTGCCTGGAGCGATCAGGCTATTAGTGAAGCTTTCTTT.

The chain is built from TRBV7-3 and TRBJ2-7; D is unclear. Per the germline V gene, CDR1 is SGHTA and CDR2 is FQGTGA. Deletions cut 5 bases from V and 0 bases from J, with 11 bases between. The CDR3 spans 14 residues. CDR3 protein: CASSPTAASYEQYF. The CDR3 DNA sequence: TGTGCCAGCAGCCCGACTGCAGCCTCCTACGAGCAGTACTTC.

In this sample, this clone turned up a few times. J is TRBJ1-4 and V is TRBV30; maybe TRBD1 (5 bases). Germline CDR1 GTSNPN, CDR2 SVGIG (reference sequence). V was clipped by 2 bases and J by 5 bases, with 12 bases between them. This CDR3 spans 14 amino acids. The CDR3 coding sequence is TGTGCCTGGAGTTGGGCAGGGAACAATGAAAAACTGTTTTTT. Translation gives CAWSWAGNNEKLFF.

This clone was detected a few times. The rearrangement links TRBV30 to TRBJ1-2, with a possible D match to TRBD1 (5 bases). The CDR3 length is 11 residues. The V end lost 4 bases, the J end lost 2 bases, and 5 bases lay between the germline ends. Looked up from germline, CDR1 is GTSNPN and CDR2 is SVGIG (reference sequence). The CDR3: CAWNRNYGYTF. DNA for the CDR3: TGTGCCTGGAACAGGAACTATGGCTACACCTTC.

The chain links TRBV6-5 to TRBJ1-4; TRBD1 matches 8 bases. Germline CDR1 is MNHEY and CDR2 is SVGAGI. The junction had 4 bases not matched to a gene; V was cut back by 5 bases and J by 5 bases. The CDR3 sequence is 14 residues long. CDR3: CASSDYRGNEKLFF. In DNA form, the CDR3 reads TGTGCCAGCAGTGACTACAGGGGGAATGAAAAACTGTTTTTT.

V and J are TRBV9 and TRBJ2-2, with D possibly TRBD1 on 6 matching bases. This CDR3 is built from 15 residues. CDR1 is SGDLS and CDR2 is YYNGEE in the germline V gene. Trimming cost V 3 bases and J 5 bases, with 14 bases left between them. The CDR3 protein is CASSATGWGTGELFF. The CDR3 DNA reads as TGTGCCAGCAGCGCCACAGGGTGGGGAACCGGGGAGCTGTTTTTT.

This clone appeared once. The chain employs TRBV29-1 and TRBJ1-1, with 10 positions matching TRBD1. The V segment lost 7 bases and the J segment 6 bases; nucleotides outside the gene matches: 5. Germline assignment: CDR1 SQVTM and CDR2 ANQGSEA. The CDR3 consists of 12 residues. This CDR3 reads CSAGQGIAEAFF. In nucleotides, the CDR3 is TGCAGCGCGGGACAGGGGATCGCTGAAGCTTTCTTT.

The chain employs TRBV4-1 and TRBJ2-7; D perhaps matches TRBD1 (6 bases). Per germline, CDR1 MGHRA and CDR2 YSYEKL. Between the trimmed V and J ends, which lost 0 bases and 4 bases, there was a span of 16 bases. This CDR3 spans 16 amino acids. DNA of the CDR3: TGCGCCAGCAGCCAAGATATGGCAGGGGTTACGTACGAGCAGTACTTC. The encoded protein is CASSQDMAGVTYEQYF.

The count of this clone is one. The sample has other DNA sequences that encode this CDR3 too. CDR3 sequence (DNA): TGCAGCGTTGAAGCTCCGCCGGAAAGGGGCGCCCCGGAAAACATTCAGTACTTC. Translating gives CSVEAPPERGAPENIQYF. The rearrangement uses TRBV29-1 and TRBJ2-4; D possibly corresponds to TRBD1 (5 bases). From germline, CDR1 is SQVTM and CDR2 ANQGSEA. V dropped 1 base and J dropped 5 bases, with 24 bases sitting between them. The CDR3 runs 18 residues.